This is a list of T cell receptor beta chains from one sample in a study of cytotoxic CD8 clonotypes in ibrutinib-treated CLL. Here immunoSEQ multiplex PCR was the method, and the copy in TCRdb shows in-frame clones only, minus some. The table shows approximately 33,000 clones, with around 70% occurring only once. Specimen: PBMCs, collected before ibrutinib treatment. The receptors originated from a human donor with chronic lymphocytic leukemia. Each CDR3 is given with its conserved first and last residue. Fields, in order: J gene, D gene, CDR3 length, V gene, CDR3 protein. The D gene is left open where the match is weak.

J: TRBJ2-7
D: TRBD2
length: 14
V: TRBV9
CDR3: CASSVGLGLKEQYF

J: TRBJ1-1
D: -
length: 13
V: TRBV6-5
CDR3: CASSLGLNTEAFF

J: TRBJ2-5
D: TRBD1
length: 14
V: TRBV18
CDR3: CASSPGQGKETQYF

J: TRBJ1-1
D: -
length: 14
V: TRBV4-1
CDR3: CASSLGRGSTEAFF

J: TRBJ1-2
D: -
length: 12
V: TRBV27
CDR3: CASSGLDYGYTF

J: TRBJ2-3
D: -
length: 12
V: TRBV19
CDR3: CASSIVHDTQYF

J: TRBJ2-3
D: -
length: 14
V: TRBV6-5
CDR3: CASTLQGPADTQYF

J: TRBJ1-1
D: -
length: 13
V: TRBV30
CDR3: CAWSLLGGTEAFF

J: TRBJ2-2
D: -
length: 13
V: TRBV28
CDR3: CASSLSGFGELFF

J: TRBJ1-3
D: -
length: 12
V: TRBV5-1
CDR3: CASSLDGGPIYF

J: TRBJ2-3
D: -
length: 11
V: TRBV9
CDR3: CASSDHGTQYF

J: TRBJ2-3
D: TRBD2
length: 15
V: TRBV2
CDR3: CATVPLAGGTDTQYF

J: TRBJ2-7
D: -
length: 14
V: TRBV28
CDR3: CASSRRSPSGEQYF

J: TRBJ1-1
D: -
length: 10
V: TRBV2
CDR3: CASRGDEAFF

J: TRBJ1-5
D: -
length: 17
V: TRBV19
CDR3: CASSMTPTTGRNQPQHF

J: TRBJ2-1
D: TRBD1
length: 14
V: TRBV18
CDR3: CASSPQGAYNEQFF

J: TRBJ1-1
D: -
length: 14
V: TRBV7-2
CDR3: CASTLELAYTEAFF

J: TRBJ2-7
D: -
length: 16
V: TRBV9
CDR3: CASSGTSIDSSYEQYF

J: TRBJ2-6
D: TRBD1
length: 15
V: TRBV5-8
CDR3: CASSPTGDGANVLTF

J: TRBJ1-2
D: -
length: 15
V: TRBV15
CDR3: CATSRAAGVSQGYTF

J: TRBJ1-2
D: TRBD1
length: 15
V: TRBV15
CDR3: CATSGDRAWEMGYTF

J: TRBJ1-4
D: -
length: 15
V: TRBV27
CDR3: CASSSNGTPGEKLFF

J: TRBJ1-1
D: -
length: 13
V: TRBV7-8
CDR3: CASSYLKSAEAFF

J: TRBJ2-1
D: -
length: 14
V: TRBV4-2
CDR3: CASSPRIGENEQFF

J: TRBJ2-3
D: -
length: 13
V: TRBV6-5
CDR3: CASCRGVGNTQYF

J: TRBJ2-1
D: -
length: 17
V: TRBV29-1
CDR3: CSVLPGDWTFTYNEQFF

J: TRBJ2-3
D: -
length: 12
V: TRBV10-3
CDR3: CAIVGEADTQYF

J: TRBJ1-5
D: -
length: 13
V: TRBV28
CDR3: CASSRAFNQPQHF

J: TRBJ2-7
D: -
length: 15
V: TRBV27
CDR3: CASSYYREFGYEQYF

J: TRBJ2-3
D: -
length: 13
V: TRBV11-2
CDR3: CASSLGEVDTQYF

J: TRBJ2-2
D: TRBD1
length: 16
V: TRBV4-3
CDR3: CASSHGQGLNTGELFF

J: TRBJ1-1
D: TRBD1
length: 14
V: TRBV7-3
CDR3: CASSSQGGDTEAFF

J: TRBJ2-7
D: -
length: 15
V: TRBV11-2
CDR3: CASSNGRTSSYEQYF

J: TRBJ2-7
D: TRBD1
length: 12
V: TRBV18
CDR3: CASSPDTGGRNF

J: TRBJ2-1
D: -
length: 13
V: TRBV5-5
CDR3: CASSLWGYNEQFF

J: TRBJ2-7
D: -
length: 13
V: TRBV7-8
CDR3: CASSRGKDYEQYF

J: TRBJ1-3
D: TRBD1
length: 14
V: TRBV5-6
CDR3: CASSFQDRGNTIYF

J: TRBJ2-1
D: -
length: 15
V: TRBV4-3
CDR3: CASSPGGTLSNEQFF

J: TRBJ2-7
D: -
length: 15
V: TRBV28
CDR3: CASSLFPGPNPKQYF

J: TRBJ1-2
D: -
length: 14
V: TRBV27
CDR3: CASSPSGINYGYTF

J: TRBJ2-3
D: -
length: 16
V: TRBV6-5
CDR3: CASSYSGAASTDTQYF